Presented here are 2 T cell receptor beta chains from one specimen sequenced in a study of blood T cell repertoires in COVID-19. Assay: immunoSEQ multiplex PCR; the TCRdb copy retains only in-frame clones and omits some. The sample shows around 100,000 clones, roughly 87% of them seen only once. Sample: peripheral blood. The receptors come from a woman aged 45 to 65 with COVID-19, enrolled during active disease.

The chain uses TRBV30 and TRBJ2-7; weak D call: TRBD1 (6 bases). V lost 5 bases, J lost 1 base, and 9 bases lay in between. This CDR3 comprises 12 residues. Germline V gene sequence: CDR1 GTSNPN, CDR2 SVGIG (reference sequence). The CDR3 region has the DNA TGTGCCTGGGTCGACAGGTCCTACGAGCAGTACTTC. It encodes CAWVDRSYEQYF.

V is TRBV27 and J is TRBJ2-2; TRBD1 matches at 11 bases. Trimming took 3 bases from V and 5 from J; bases not matched to a gene: 5. In germline, CDR1 is MNHEY, CDR2 SMNVEV (reference sequence). The CDR3 sequence is 16 residues long. The CDR3 loop reads CASSLDRGRGTGELFF. CDR3 nucleotide sequence: TGTGCCAGCAGTTTGGACAGGGGGCGCGGAACCGGGGAGCTGTTTTTT.